This T cell receptor (beta chain) was sequenced for a study of CD8 T cells in Susac syndrome. Comment on this clonotype: Its specificity is not known.

When the RNA was reverse transcribed, random hexamers were used with an input of roughly 0.45 to 1 ug. Each CDR3 protein gets one entry after TCRdb re-called the immunoSEQ multiplex PCR reads with MiXCR. The data hold 300,000 to 350,000 distinct CDR3 sequences, with roughly 94% observed a single time. Study conclusions and caveats: The TCR sequencing and HLA analysis in the study involved a relatively small number of individuals, as the study acknowledged.

CD8+ and CD4+ T cells from blood underwent TCR beta sequencing. The V end lost 5 bases, the J end lost 1 base, and 16 bases lay between the germline ends. Germline lookup yields CDR1 SGHTA and CDR2 FQGTGA. CDR3 length equals 16 residues. The origin of this receptor is a human donor with multiple sclerosis. This chain connects TRBV7-3 to TRBJ2-3, with D perhaps matching TRBD1 or TRBD2 (7 bases each). The sample was CD4+ T cells from PBMCs. The CDR3 loop reads CASSHGAGGGTDTQYF. The CDR3 DNA follows: TGTGCCAGCAGCCATGGGGCAGGGGGGGGCACAGATACGCAGTATTTT.